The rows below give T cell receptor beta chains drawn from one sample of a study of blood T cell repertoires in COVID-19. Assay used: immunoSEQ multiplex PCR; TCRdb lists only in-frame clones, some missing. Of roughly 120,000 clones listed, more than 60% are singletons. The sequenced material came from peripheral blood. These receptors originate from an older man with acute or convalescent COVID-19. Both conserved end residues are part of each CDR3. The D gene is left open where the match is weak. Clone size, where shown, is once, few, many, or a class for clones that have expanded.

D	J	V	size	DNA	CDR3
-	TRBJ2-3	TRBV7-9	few	TGTGCCAGCAGCTTTTCCGGGAGTGGATATACGCAGTATTTT	CASSFSGSGYTQYF
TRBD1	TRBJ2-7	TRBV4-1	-	TGCGCCAGCAGCCAGGGACAGGTCCTTGCCCCCGAGCAGTACTTC	CASSQGQVLAPEQYF
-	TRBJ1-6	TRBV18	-	TGTGCCAGCTCACTACAGGACAGCTATAATTCACCCCTCCACTTT	CASSLQDSYNSPLHF
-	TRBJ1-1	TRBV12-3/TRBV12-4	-	TGTGCCAGCAGCTATACGAACACTGAAGCTTTCTTT	CASSYTNTEAFF
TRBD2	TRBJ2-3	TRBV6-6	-	TGTGCCAGCAGTCGACCGACTAGCGGGGCGGGAGATACGCAGTATTTT	CASSRPTSGAGDTQYF
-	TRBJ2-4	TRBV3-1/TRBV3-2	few	TGTGCCAGCAGCCAAGAGGGCACTCTGGGAAACATTCAGTACTTC	CASSQEGTLGNIQYF
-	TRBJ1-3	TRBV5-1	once	TGCGCCAGCAGCTTGGACACAGCTGGAAACACCATATATTTT	CASSLDTAGNTIYF
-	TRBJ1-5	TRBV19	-	TGTGCCAGTAGTATAACAGACAGGTTGAACAATCAGCCCCAGCATTTT	CASSITDRLNNQPQHF
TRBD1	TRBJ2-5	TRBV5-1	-	TGCGCCAGCAGCTCCGGGACAGGGGTTGCGACCCAGTACTTC	CASSSGTGVATQYF
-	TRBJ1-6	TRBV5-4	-	TGTGCCAGCAGCTTGGAGGACACCCTGAGAAATTCACCCCTCCACTTT	CASSLEDTLRNSPLHF
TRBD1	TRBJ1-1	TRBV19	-	TGTGCCAGTAGTATCGACAGGGCGGGTGAAGCTTTCTTT	CASSIDRAGEAFF
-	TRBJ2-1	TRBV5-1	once	TGCGCCAGCAGCTTGGCGACAGCTTACAATGAGCAGTTCTTC	CASSLATAYNEQFF
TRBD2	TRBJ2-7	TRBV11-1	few	TGTGCCAGCAGCCCCACTAGCGGGAGGGTATACGAGCAGTACTTC	CASSPTSGRVYEQYF
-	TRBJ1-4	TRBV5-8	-	TGTGCCAGCAGCCTCCAAGGCCAAGGGGGAGAAAAACTGTTTTTT	CASSLQGQGGEKLFF
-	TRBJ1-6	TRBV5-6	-	TGTGCCAGCAGCCATCGAGGGGGTTATAATTCACCCCTCCACTTT	CASSHRGGYNSPLHF
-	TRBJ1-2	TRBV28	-	TGTGCCAGCAGTTCGGTGGGAGACCTTAACTATGGCTACACCTTC	CASSSVGDLNYGYTF
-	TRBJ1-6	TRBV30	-	TGTGCCTGGAGCACGAGGGAAGGGAATTCACCCCTCCACTTT	CAWSTREGNSPLHF
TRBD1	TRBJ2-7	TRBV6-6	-	TGTGCCAGCAGTAGACAGGGGGTAGCCTACGAGCAGTACTTC	CASSRQGVAYEQYF
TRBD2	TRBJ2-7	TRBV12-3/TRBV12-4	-	TGTGCCAGCAGTTTTTCCGGGGGGGAGCAGTACTTC	CASSFSGGEQYF
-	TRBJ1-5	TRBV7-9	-	TGTGCCAGCAGCTTCGCGGGGGATCAGCCCCAGCATTTT	CASSFAGDQPQHF
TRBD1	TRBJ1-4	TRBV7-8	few	TGTGCCAGCAGCCACAGGGACAGGGATAATGAAAAACTGTTTTTT	CASSHRDRDNEKLFF
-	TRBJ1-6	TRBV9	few	TGTGCCAGCAGCCCCAACCCCGGGGTTAAGTCACCCCTCCACTTT	CASSPNPGVKSPLHF
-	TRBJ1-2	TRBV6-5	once	TGTGCCAGCAGTCTTGCTAACTATGGCTACACCTTC	CASSLANYGYTF
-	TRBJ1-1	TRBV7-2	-	TGTGCCAGCAGCTTAGGGGGGGGAGTTGGCACTGAAGCTTTCTTT	CASSLGGGVGTEAFF
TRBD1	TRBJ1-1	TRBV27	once	TGTGCCAGCAGTGCTGGACAGGGTCAAACTGAAGCTTTCTTT	CASSAGQGQTEAFF
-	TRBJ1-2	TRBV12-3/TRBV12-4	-	TGTGCCAGCAGTTTCCGGGGTCCCTATGGCTACACCTTC	CASSFRGPYGYTF
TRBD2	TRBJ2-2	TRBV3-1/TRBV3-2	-	TGTGCCAGCAGCCAGGGTAGCGGGCTGGTCGGGGAGCTGTTTTTT	CASSQGSGLVGELFF
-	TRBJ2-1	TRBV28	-	TGTGCCAGCAGCCCGGGACTTTACGGATACAATGAGCAGTTCTTC	CASSPGLYGYNEQFF
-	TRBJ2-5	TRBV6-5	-	TGTGCCAGCAGTTACTTACCGATTGGGAGAGAGACCCAGTACTTC	CASSYLPIGRETQYF